This T cell receptor beta chain was sequenced in a study of T cells in Graves' hyperthyroidism and ophthalmopathy. Amplified TCR beta CDR3 regions came from RNA transcripts. HTBI primers were the set used in a first-round RT-PCR of the TCR CDR3. Using its own MiXCR run on the multiplex PCR reads, TCRdb lists one record per CDR3 protein. The sample consists of about 400,000 distinct CDR3 sequences, approximately 13% of them appearing once. The sample holds a few counts of this clonotype. From germline, CDR1 is MDHEN and CDR2 SYDVKM. The V gene end was trimmed by 6 bases and the J gene end by 1 base; junction bases not matched to a gene: 7. This CDR3 is 16 amino acids long.

The sequenced sample was blood. J is TRBJ2-1 and V is TRBV28; TRBD1 agrees at 9 bases. This receptor was identified in a woman younger than 35 with Graves' hyperthyroidism. CDR3 in amino acids: CASSSDRGPSYNEQFF. For the CDR3, the DNA is TGTGCCAGCAGCTCGGACAGGGGCCCGTCCTACAATGAGCAGTTCTTC.